This is a list of T cell receptor beta chains from one sample in a study of response to subunit inactivated influenza vaccine. MiXCR, run by TCRdb on the RT-PCR reads, gives a single entry per CDR3 protein. The data show about 570,000 distinct CDR3 sequences, approximately 11% seen once. Separately, the same data were catalogued under a study of T cells expressing NK-cell markers.

Sequenced here: PBMCs from blood, sampled on the day of vaccination. The receptor source for this set is a middle-aged man who received an inactivated influenza vaccine. Both conserved end residues are part of each CDR3. D genes are given only for firm matches. For some rows the clone size is stated as once, few or many, or as a class when expanded; others skip it.

j_call d_call clone_size v_call cdr3_aa cdr3_nt
TRBJ2-5 TRBD1 - TRBV29-1 CSVLRDRVQETQYF TGCAGCGTTCTTCGGGACAGGGTTCAAGAGACCCAGTACTTC
TRBJ2-7 TRBD1 - TRBV29-1 CSVGRDRDYEQYF TGCAGCGTGGGCCGGGACAGGGACTACGAGCAGTACTTC
TRBJ2-7 TRBD1 few TRBV19 CASSPLPGQQLSYEQYF TGTGCCAGTAGTCCACTCCCGGGACAGCAGCTATCCTACGAGCAGTACTTC
TRBJ2-3 - - TRBV4-1 CASSPTGGVSTDTQYF TGCGCCAGCAGCCCTACTGGCGGAGTGAGCACAGATACGCAGTATTTT
TRBJ2-7 - - TRBV7-2 CASSFLRDSEQYF TGTGCCAGCAGCTTCCTACGGGATTCCGAGCAGTACTTC
TRBJ1-5 - - TRBV10-3 CAISVQERGPQHF TGTGCCATCAGTGTTCAGGAAAGAGGGCCCCAGCATTTT
TRBJ2-3 - - TRBV18 CASSPRGRGGTDTQYF TGTGCCAGCTCACCCCGGGGCCGAGGGGGCACAGATACGCAGTATTTT
TRBJ1-1 - many TRBV5-1 CASSLDGMNTEAFF TGCGCCAGCAGCTTGGATGGAATGAACACTGAAGCTTTCTTT
TRBJ2-3 - - TRBV9 CASSVRAGWGVSTDTQYF TGTGCCAGCAGCGTAAGGGCAGGGTGGGGGGTTAGCACAGATACGCAGTATTTT
TRBJ2-1 TRBD1 - TRBV10-3 CAINRQGSYIEQFF TGTGCCATCAACCGACAGGGTTCCTACATTGAGCAGTTCTTC
TRBJ1-2 TRBD1 - TRBV5-1 CASSLDGRGRYGYTF TGCGCCAGCAGCTTGGATGGCAGGGGGCGTTATGGCTACACCTTC
TRBJ2-3 TRBD2 - TRBV29-1 CSVLRTSGRVDTQYF TGCAGCGTCCTCCGGACTAGCGGGAGGGTTGATACGCAGTATTTT
TRBJ2-4 TRBD2 - TRBV27 CASSGGAKNIQYF TGTGCCAGCAGCGGGGGGGCCAAAAACATTCAGTACTTC
TRBJ2-3 TRBD1 many TRBV12-3/TRBV12-4 CASSYRGTRKDTQYF TGTGCCAGCAGTTACAGGGGAACTCGGAAGGATACGCAGTATTTT
TRBJ1-3 - many TRBV28 CASSFSGGNTIYF TGTGCCAGCAGTTTTTCTGGAGGAAACACCATATATTTT
TRBJ2-5 TRBD2 few TRBV9 CASSGGRAGGETQYF TGTGCCAGCAGCGGCGGGAGGGCCGGGGGAGAGACCCAGTACTTC
TRBJ2-7 - - TRBV20-1 CSAPGRYSYEQYF TGCAGTGCTCCGGGCCGGTACTCCTACGAGCAGTACTTC
TRBJ2-7 TRBD2 few TRBV3-1 CASSHPLAGEYEQYF TGTGCCAGCAGCCACCCTCTAGCGGGAGAATACGAGCAGTACTTC
TRBJ2-5 - - TRBV7-2 CASSKAGGWETQYF TGTGCCAGCAGCAAGGCAGGGGGGTGGGAGACCCAGTACTTC
TRBJ2-1 - few TRBV18 CASSPLKDITYNEQFF TGTGCCAGCTCACCTTTAAAAGACATCACTTACAATGAGCAGTTCTTC
TRBJ2-1 - - TRBV9 CASSPLDSYNEQFF TGTGCCAGCAGCCCTTTGGACAGTTACAATGAGCAGTTCTTC
TRBJ2-7 TRBD1 - TRBV6-2/TRBV6-3 CASKRTGTGIYEQYF TGTGCCAGCAAACGTACCGGGACAGGGATCTACGAGCAGTACTTC
TRBJ2-3 TRBD1 many TRBV5-1 CASRTGTGGPDTQYF TGCGCCAGCAGAACCGGGACAGGGGGACCAGATACGCAGTATTTT
TRBJ2-3 TRBD2 - TRBV7-9 CASSLDSGVLDTQYF TGTGCCAGCAGCTTAGATAGCGGGGTACTCGATACGCAGTATTTT
TRBJ2-7 TRBD1 many TRBV9 CASSSTGQGEFPYEQYF TGTGCCAGCAGCTCAACCGGACAGGGTGAATTTCCATACGAGCAGTACTTC
TRBJ2-1 TRBD1 many TRBV7-9 CASRSRRDRVHNEQFF TGTGCCAGCAGGTCCCGCCGGGACAGGGTCCACAATGAGCAGTTCTTC
TRBJ2-1 - - TRBV12-3/TRBV12-4 CASSFGGPPYNEQFF TGTGCCAGCAGTTTCGGAGGGCCCCCATACAATGAGCAGTTCTTC
TRBJ1-5 TRBD1 few TRBV27 CASSLKGQGTYSNQPQHF TGTGCCAGCAGTTTAAAGGGACAGGGAACTTATAGCAATCAGCCCCAGCATTTT
TRBJ2-5 - few TRBV11-1 CASSSKVGGRAGMETQYF TGTGCCAGCAGCTCTAAAGTAGGGGGGAGGGCCGGAATGGAGACCCAGTACTTC
TRBJ2-6 - - TRBV7-8 CASTTPWPTVSSGANVLTF TGTGCCAGCACCACCCCGTGGCCTACCGTAAGCTCTGGGGCCAACGTCCTGACTTTC
TRBJ1-4 - few TRBV6-2/TRBV6-3 CASSYVRNEKLFF TGTGCCAGCAGTTACGTGCGGAATGAAAAACTGTTTTTT
TRBJ2-3 - - TRBV5-1 CASSLEGKATDTQYF TGCGCCAGCAGCTTGGAGGGAAAGGCGACAGATACGCAGTATTTT
TRBJ2-1 - - TRBV6-5 CATIRVCDEQFF TGTGCCACCATTAGGGTCTGTGATGAGCAGTTCTTC
TRBJ2-1 - few TRBV12-3/TRBV12-4 CASSPERNEQFF TGTGCCAGCAGCCCAGAGCGGAATGAGCAGTTCTTC
TRBJ2-7 - many TRBV12-3/TRBV12-4 CASSFRGTGEQYF TGTGCCAGCAGTTTTCGGGGGACGGGGGAGCAGTACTTC
TRBJ2-3 TRBD2 - TRBV7-9 CASSAPPRERGTDTQYF TGTGCCAGCAGCGCCCCCCCGCGGGAGAGGGGCACAGATACGCAGTATTTT
TRBJ2-2 - many TRBV12-3/TRBV12-4 CASSFGGAGTGELFF TGTGCCAGCAGTTTTGGGGGGGCAGGAACCGGGGAGCTGTTTTTT
TRBJ1-1 - few TRBV11-2 CASSDRSEAFF TGTGCCAGCAGCGACCGTAGTGAAGCTTTCTTT
TRBJ2-1 TRBD2 many TRBV20-1 CSASGLAGGFF TGCAGTGCTTCGGGACTAGCGGGAGGGTTCTTC
TRBJ1-2 - - TRBV5-1 CASSLAGQGNLYNYGYTF TGCGCCAGCAGCTTGGCCGGTCAGGGGAACTTGTATAACTATGGCTACACCTTC
TRBJ2-6 - - TRBV6-2/TRBV6-3 CASSYVQGQDSGANVLTF TGTGCCAGCAGTTACGTCCAGGGGCAGGATTCTGGGGCCAACGTCCTGACTTTC
TRBJ2-3 - - TRBV5-1 CASSHGTAGWDTQYF TGCGCCAGCAGCCACGGGACGGCCGGGTGGGATACGCAGTATTTT